The 21 T cell receptor beta chains in this list originate from one sample, sequenced in a study of post-analysis software for immune sequencing data. Unique molecular identifiers were built into the TCR beta cDNA libraries. TCRdb analysed the PCR reads with MiXCR anew, one entry per CDR3 protein. The data hold around 160,000 distinct CDR3 sequences, with 36% observed a single time. The source material was blood, sampled after autologous hematopoietic stem cell transplantation. The receptors originated from a girl aged 10 to 17 with multiple sclerosis.

The rearrangement uses TRBV12-3 or TRBV12-4 and TRBJ2-1, with 12 bases matching TRBD2. The CDR3 runs to 15 residues. V was clipped by 5 bases and J by 9 bases; unmatched bases: 8. This CDR3 is CASSETSGSTVEQFF. The CDR3 DNA sequence: TGTGCCAGCAGTGAGACTAGCGGGAGTACGGTTGAGCAGTTCTTC.

The CDR3 here is CSVERAGETQYF. As DNA, the CDR3 is TGCAGCGTTGAAAGGGCGGGAGAGACCCAGTACTTC. J is TRBJ2-5 and V is TRBV29-1, with D maybe TRBD2 (5 bases). The V and J ends lost 2 bases and 4 bases respectively, with 8 bases between them. The CDR3 consists of 12 residues. Per germline, CDR1 SQVTM and CDR2 ANQGSEA.

The rearrangement links TRBV9 to TRBJ1-2, with TRBD1 identical over 8 bases. CDR3 size: 15 residues. J lost 6 bases, V lost 2 bases, and 9 bases had no gene match. Germline V lookup: CDR1 SGDLS, CDR2 YYNGEE. CDR3 protein: CASSVGGIQGDGYTF. Written as DNA, the CDR3 is TGTGCCAGCAGCGTTGGGGGGATACAGGGGGATGGCTACACCTTC.

The chain has TRBV20-1 and TRBJ2-3; tentative D call: TRBD2 (5 bases). V was pared by 4 bases and J by 7 bases, with 18 bases between. Germline CDR1 is DFQATT and CDR2 is SNEGSKA (reference sequence). This CDR3 contains 14 residues. The CDR3 nucleotides are TGCAGTGCTACTATTCAGCGGACCCTTCATACGCAGTATTTT. It yields the protein CSATIQRTLHTQYF.

This clonotype showed up just a few times. The chain links TRBV12-3 or TRBV12-4 to TRBJ2-1; 10 bases are shared with TRBD1. Trimming cost V 5 bases and J 7 bases; bases outside gene matches: 5. The CDR3 is made up of 14 amino acids. The CDR3 DNA follows: TGTGCCAGCAGTCTTGACAGGGGGCCTAATGAGCAGTTCTTC. Amino acids: CASSLDRGPNEQFF.

V and J are TRBV29-1 and TRBJ1-1, with 8 bases aligning to TRBD1. Losses at the gene ends were 2 bases for V and 4 bases for J; bases not matched to a gene: 6. CDR3 length equals 14 residues. The germline CDR1 and CDR2 sequences are SQVTM and ANQGSEA. The CDR3 DNA is TGCAGCGTTGAACATACACAGGGGGGCACTGAAGCTTTCTTT. This encodes CSVEHTQGGTEAFF.

Points on this clonotype: This likely comes from a read error, as the CDR3 has no conserved phenylalanine or tryptophan at its end. This rearrangement joins TRBV7-9 to TRBJ2-1; 8 nucleotides match TRBD2. V was pared by 10 bases and J by 3 bases, with 11 bases of the junction left unmatched. The CDR3 covers 15 residues. Germline CDR1 reads SEHNR; CDR2 reads FQNEAQ (reference sequence). The CDR3 DNA sequence: TGTGCCATCGACGGGGCGGGAGGATACTACAATGAGCAGTTCTAC. Translating gives CAIDGAGGYYNEQFY.

Written as DNA, the CDR3 is TGTGCCAGCAGTTACGGGTCAGGGGTCCCCTACGAGCAGTACTTC. Translated, it gives CASSYGSGVPYEQYF. This chain links TRBV6-5 with TRBJ2-7, with D possibly being TRBD1 (6 bases). This CDR3 spans 15 amino acids. Trimming removed 2 bases from V and 2 bases from J, with 13 bases in between. Per the germline V gene, CDR1 is MNHEY and CDR2 is SVGAGI.

This clonotype was detected only a few times. The V and J genes are TRBV12-3 or TRBV12-4 and TRBJ1-2, with D uncertain. Trimming stripped 5 bases from V and 8 bases from J, with 21 bases between. CDR3 length: 15 residues. The CDR3 protein is CASSNPGNGHWGYTF. The CDR3 coding sequence is TGTGCCAGCAGTAACCCGGGAAACGGCCACTGGGGCTACACCTTC.

This sequence joins TRBV9 and TRBJ2-1, with D tentatively TRBD2 (5 bases). There are 16 residues in the CDR3. Germline-derived CDR1 and CDR2 are SGDLS and YYNGEE. The V and J ends lost 2 bases and 1 base respectively, with 13 bases between them. In DNA form, the CDR3 reads TGTGCCAGCAGCGTTCAGACGGGGAGATCCTACAATGAGCAGTTCTTC. It codes for CASSVQTGRSYNEQFF.

This clonotype was recorded many times. V is TRBV5-1 and J is TRBJ2-3; no clear D gene. The CDR3 runs to 15 residues. V lost 0 bases and J lost 3, with 11 bases in between. Germline V CDR1 and CDR2: SGHRS, YFSETQ. The CDR3: CASSLGGLPTDTQYF. The CDR3 region has the DNA TGCGCCAGCAGCTTGGGGGGTCTCCCGACAGATACGCAGTATTTT.

In nucleotides, the CDR3 is TGTGCCAGCAGCCAAGAACTTGAACTAATCCAAGAGACCCAGTACTTC. It encodes CASSQELELIQETQYF. The chain is built from TRBV3-1 and TRBJ2-5; no definite D call. Per the germline V gene, CDR1 is LGHDT and CDR2 is YNNKEL (reference sequence). The CDR3 sequence is 16 residues long. The V end lost 0 bases, the J end lost 1 base, and 12 bases lay between the germline ends.

The chain has TRBV20-1 and TRBJ1-2; D not certain. V lost 0 bases and J lost 2, with 7 bases in between. CDR3 length: 13 amino acids. Germline loops: CDR1 DFQATT, CDR2 SNEGSKA (reference sequence). The CDR3 DNA is TGCAGTGCTAGAGAGGCAGGCAACTATGGCTACACCTTC. It encodes CSAREAGNYGYTF.

A few counts support this clonotype. The chain joins TRBV12-3 or TRBV12-4 to TRBJ2-4, with 11 bases aligning to TRBD1. This CDR3 has 15 residues. The ends lost 1 base at V and 7 bases at J; junction bases unmatched: 3. In DNA form, the CDR3 reads TGTGCCAGCAGTTTAGTTGGGACAGGGGGGAACATTCAGTACTTC. Translation gives CASSLVGTGGNIQYF.

This clonotype was counted between two and nine times. The J gene is TRBJ1-1, the V gene TRBV6-1, with D maybe TRBD1 (5 bases). Trimming pared 8 bases from V and 1 base from J, leaving 23 bases between. This CDR3 is built from 17 residues. The germline V gene encodes CDR1 MNHNS and CDR2 SASEGT. DNA for the CDR3: TGTGCCAGCCGCCCATTCCCCGGGACGCAGAGGAACACTGAAGCTTTCTTT. This translates into CASRPFPGTQRNTEAFF.

This clonotype has a single count. This chain links TRBV20-1 with TRBJ1-1; 8 positions agree with TRBD1. The CDR3 contains 11 residues. Germline CDR1 reads DFQATT; CDR2 reads SNEGSKA (reference sequence). The CDR3 spells CRALQGGRAFF. The CDR3 DNA reads as TGCAGGGCATTACAGGGGGGTAGAGCTTTCTTT.

This clonotype was counted a few times. Here the CDR3 DNA reads TGCGCCAGCAGCTTGTACCTCAGCGGGAGTCTCGACAATGAGCAGTTCTTC. This sequence encodes CASSLYLSGSLDNEQFF. The J gene is TRBJ2-1, the V gene TRBV5-1; TRBD2 aligns across 8 bases. With 1 base clipped from V and 5 bases from J, the junction kept 11 bases outside the gene matches. In germline, CDR1 is SGHRS, CDR2 YFSETQ. CDR3 length: 17 amino acids.

In its sample, this clonotype was seen a few times. The J gene is TRBJ2-2, the V gene TRBV5-1, with 8 bases aligning to TRBD2. Germline trimming cut 4 bases from V and 0 bases from J; bases unmatched to any gene: 8. The germline gives CDR1 SGHRS, CDR2 YFSETQ. The CDR3 extends over 17 amino acids. In DNA form, the CDR3 reads TGCGCCAGCAGCCGCCAAATGGGACTAGCGAACACCGGGGAGCTGTTTTTT. This encodes CASSRQMGLANTGELFF.

This clonotype was observed many times. The chain has TRBV7-8 and TRBJ2-7, with 7 bases aligning to TRBD2. The junction had 5 bases not matched to a gene; V was cut back by 1 base and J by 2 bases. This CDR3 region has 15 residues. CDR1 and CDR2 (germline): SGHVS, FQNEAQ. CDR3 region: CASSLGRELTYEQYF. CDR3 DNA: TGTGCCAGCAGCTTAGGGCGGGAGTTGACCTACGAGCAGTACTTC.

As to this clonotype: A much larger clone differs by one base, so this may be a read error. The chain employs TRBV12-3 or TRBV12-4 and TRBJ2-3; D uncertain. Trimming removed 3 bases at V and 3 bases at J, with 10 bases between. This CDR3 region has 14 residues. CDR3 region: CASSFGRRTDTQYF. CDR3 DNA sequence: TGTGCCAGCAGTTTCGGGCGGAGAACAGATACGCAGTATTTT.

This clonotype has a count of ten or more. The genes are TRBV20-1 and TRBJ2-1; the match to TRBD2 covers 8 bases. The CDR3 runs 15 residues. Germline V gene lookup returns CDR1 DFQATT and CDR2 SNEGSKA (reference sequence). Trimming removed 1 base from V and 8 bases from J; junction bases left unmatched: 10. CDR3 DNA: TGCAGTGCTAGAGGAGGGAAGCGGGGGTGGGATGAGCAGTTCTTC. This codes for CSARGGKRGWDEQFF.